The 12 T cell receptor beta chains below come from one sample, sequenced in a study of T cell repertoires in ileal Crohn's disease. TCRdb's copy holds only in-frame clones and misses some; the assay was immunoSEQ multiplex PCR. Here the sample spans 13,000 to 15,000 clones, about 90% being singletons. Specimen: ileal tissue. The receptor source for this set is an adult with Crohn's disease.

This clone was detected once. The V call is TRBV11-2, the J call TRBJ1-1; no clear D. The CDR3 length is 14 residues. V lost 4 bases and J lost 0, with 9 bases in between. CDR1 and CDR2 from the germline V gene are SGHAT and FQNNGV. The CDR3 reads CASSSGSMNTEAFF. The CDR3 bases are TGTGCCAGCAGCTCTGGTAGTATGAACACTGAAGCTTTCTTT.

This chain links TRBV10-2 with TRBJ2-7; weak D call: TRBD2 (5 bases). Germline CDR1 and CDR2: WSHSY and SAAADI. The CDR3 loop spans 12 amino acids. Trimming left V 6 bases short and J 5 bases short, with 11 bases between. The CDR3 region is CASSREVHEQYF. As DNA, the CDR3 is TGCGCCAGCAGCCGGGAAGTCCACGAGCAGTACTTC.

A single count supports this clone. This CDR3 is also generated by other DNA sequences in the sample. V usage is TRBV18 and J usage is TRBJ2-1, with 16 nucleotides matching TRBD2. The CDR3 has 17 amino acids. In germline, CDR1 is KGHSH, CDR2 LQKENI. The trim removed 0 bases at V and 7 bases at J, leaving 3 bases unmatched. CDR3 sequence reads: CASSPPGTSGGGNEQFF. The CDR3 nucleotides read TGTGCCAGCTCACCACCCGGGACTAGCGGGGGGGGTAATGAGCAGTTCTTC.

The chain links TRBV10-3 to TRBJ1-5; weak D call: TRBD1 (5 bases). The V gene lost 8 bases and the J gene lost 3 bases, with 14 bases spanning the gap. The length of the CDR3 is 14 residues. Per the germline V gene, CDR1 is ENHRY and CDR2 is SYGVKD. The CDR3 DNA reads TGTGCCATCGGGGAAGGACAATACAATCAGCCCCAGCATTTT. Amino acid sequence: CAIGEGQYNQPQHF.

This chain's CDR3 is CASSQKVAGPGVNQPQHF. In nucleotides, the CDR3 is TGCGCCAGCAGCCAAAAGGTAGCAGGGCCAGGGGTCAATCAGCCCCAGCATTTT. The chain uses TRBV4-3 and TRBJ1-5; D is possibly TRBD1 (6 bases). Trimming removed 2 bases from V and 3 bases from J, with 20 bases in between. The CDR3 extends over 18 amino acids. CDR1 is LGHNA, CDR2 YSLEER, per germline.

This clone was detected a few times. The CDR3 DNA sequence: TGTGCCAGTAGTATAAGTTCTAGCGCCGTTTATGAGCAGTTCTTC. Its translation: CASSISSSAVYEQFF. The genes are TRBV19 and TRBJ2-1, with D possibly matching TRBD2 (6 bases). The CDR3 is 15 amino acids. Germline loops: CDR1 LNHDA, CDR2 SQIVND (reference sequence). The V gene lost 2 bases and the J gene lost 8 bases, with 16 bases spanning the gap. The full variable domain, in which reference TRBV19 and TRBJ2-1 provide the parts outside the CDR3, is DGGITQSPKYLFRKEGQNVTLSCEQNLNHDAMYWYRQDPGQGLRLIYYSQIVNDFQKGDIAEGYSVSREKKESFPLTVTSAQKNPTAFYLCASSISSSAVYEQFFGPGTRLTVL.

This clone has only one observation. The rearrangement links TRBV6-5 to TRBJ1-6; D not certain. The CDR3 has 15 amino acids. Germline V gene sequence: CDR1 MNHEY, CDR2 SVGAGI. Trimming took 2 bases from V and 9 from J, leaving 14 bases between them. The CDR3 here is CASSYESSEVSPLHF. CDR3 in DNA: TGTGCCAGCAGTTACGAATCCAGCGAGGTTTCACCCCTCCACTTT.

The chain is built from TRBV28 and TRBJ1-4; 10 bases map to TRBD1. Germline V gene lookup returns CDR1 MDHEN and CDR2 SYDVKM. The CDR3 is 14 amino acids. Trimming at V came to 5 bases and at J to 8 bases, leaving 5 bases not matched to a gene. The CDR3 loop reads CASSKTGGSEKLFF. The CDR3 DNA follows: TGTGCCAGCAGTAAGACAGGGGGCAGCGAAAAACTGTTTTTT.

The rearrangement links TRBV29-1 to TRBJ2-5; maybe TRBD1 (5 bases). This CDR3 region has 13 residues. Germline V gene sequence: CDR1 SQVTM, CDR2 ANQGSEA. Deletions cut 5 bases from V and 5 bases from J, with 15 bases between. The CDR3 is CSVRIGAYETQYF. The DNA of the CDR3 is TGCAGCGTTCGAATAGGGGCTTACGAGACCCAGTACTTC.

The chain carries TRBV28 and TRBJ1-2; unclear D gene. The CDR3 spans 13 residues. V was trimmed by 2 bases and J by 4 bases, leaving 8 bases between them. Germline assignment: CDR1 MDHEN and CDR2 SYDVKM. CDR3 in DNA: TGTGCCAGCAGTTTAACCGGAGTCTATGGCTACACCTTC. Translation gives CASSLTGVYGYTF.

This sequence joins TRBV27 and TRBJ2-7; 10 bases line up with TRBD1. Germline V gives CDR1 MNHEY, CDR2 SMNVEV (reference sequence). J was trimmed by 6 bases and V by 5 bases; bases with no gene match: 10. This CDR3 spans 15 amino acids. The CDR3 region has the DNA TGTGCCAGCAGTATACGGGACAGGGGAGTCTCCGAGCAGTACTTC. It encodes CASSIRDRGVSEQYF.

The J gene is TRBJ2-1, the V gene TRBV5-5; 7 nucleotides align to TRBD1. Losses at the gene ends were 0 bases for V and 6 bases for J; bases not matched to a gene: 3. This CDR3 is 14 amino acids long. Germline V CDR1 and CDR2: SGHKS, YYEKEE (reference sequence). The CDR3 region has the DNA TGTGCCAGCAGCTTGGTGACAGGGTTCAATGAGCAGTTCTTC. It is translated as CASSLVTGFNEQFF.